The rows below give T cell receptor beta chains drawn from one sample of a study of T cell responses to AZD1222 COVID-19 vaccine. The protocol was immunoSEQ multiplex PCR, while the TCRdb copy is restricted to in-frame clones and leaves out a portion. The sample holds about 170,000 clones, 85% to 90% seen once. Source: peripheral blood, taken on day 0 of AZD1222 vaccination. The receptor set was obtained from an adult in good health. Both conserved end residues are trimmed from each CDR3.

v_call cdr3_aa
TRBV5-1 ASSLDAGDTEAF
TRBV29-1 SVDSTGGWKPEAF
TRBV6-5 ASSYAAGSWEKLF
TRBV27 ASSWGLQETQY
TRBV2 ASSPVHRAGEAF
TRBV7-8 ASSQKLGSYNEQF
TRBV4-1 ASSQGTGEGEKLF
TRBV25-1 ASSAGGNQPQH
TRBV7-2 ASSLGMPDRASLHEQY
TRBV7-9 ASSAAASYEQY
TRBV5-4 ASTTSTGASYEKLF
TRBV24-1 ATSEVRQGGNYGYT
TRBV6-5 ASSPRGTGNYGYT
TRBV19 ASRTVNTGELF
TRBV11-3 ASSLGNRGGVKNIQY
TRBV24-1 ATSGTGSTYEQY
TRBV27 ASSLAQGDWQETQY
TRBV12-5 ASGWPETEAF
TRBV5-1 ASSPGTDTRETQY
TRBV12-1 ASSWTLGPHYGYT
TRBV27 ASTGARGQPQH
TRBV4-2 ASSRGLLAGGADTQY
TRBV30 AWSARPGTGYTDTQY
TRBV25-1 ASSEGPPTPEKLF
TRBV2 ASTPQAFPSTDTQY
TRBV5-1 ASSVSGGTQDTQY
TRBV6-1 ASSEGANQPQH
TRBV15 ATSQQLNNEQF
TRBV4-3 ASSLEDREYEQY
TRBV2 ASRILALEQF
TRBV19 ASSLAGTGDSPLH
TRBV4-1 ASSQNGGTYNEQF
TRBV5-6 ASSLSTEAF
TRBV28 ASSQTGGNEKLF
TRBV15 ATSRDYPRRGLSWDTEAF
TRBV6-5 ASSWTTGGAYGYT
TRBV2 ASSPGAGTRHEQF
TRBV5-1 ASSLGPGDTQY
TRBV5-1 ASSGGLAGALYNEQF
TRBV2 ASSTGQGYGYGYT